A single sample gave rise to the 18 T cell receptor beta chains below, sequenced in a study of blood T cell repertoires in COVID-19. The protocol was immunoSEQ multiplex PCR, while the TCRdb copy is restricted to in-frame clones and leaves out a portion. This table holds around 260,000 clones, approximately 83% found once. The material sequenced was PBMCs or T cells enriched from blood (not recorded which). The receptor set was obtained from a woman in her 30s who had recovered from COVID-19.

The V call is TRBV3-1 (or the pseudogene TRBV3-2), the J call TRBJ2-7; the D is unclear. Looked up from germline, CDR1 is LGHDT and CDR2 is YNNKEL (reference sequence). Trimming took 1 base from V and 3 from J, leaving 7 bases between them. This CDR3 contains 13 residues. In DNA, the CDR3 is TGTGCCAGCAGCCAAGGGCTTGACTACGAGCAGTACTTC. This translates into CASSQGLDYEQYF.

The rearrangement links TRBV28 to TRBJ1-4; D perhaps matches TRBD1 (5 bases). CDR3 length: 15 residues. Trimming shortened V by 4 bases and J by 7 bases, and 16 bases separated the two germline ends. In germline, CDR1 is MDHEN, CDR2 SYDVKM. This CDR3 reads CASSSPTVGFEKLFF. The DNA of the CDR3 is TGTGCCAGCAGTTCACCGACAGTGGGCTTTGAAAAACTGTTTTTT.

This CDR3 reads CASSYSKGASSGYTF. The DNA of the CDR3 is TGTGCCAGCAGTTACTCGAAGGGGGCCAGTAGTGGCTACACCTTC. The V and J genes are TRBV6-5 and TRBJ1-2; 7 positions match TRBD1. The trim removed 0 bases at V and 7 bases at J, leaving 8 bases unmatched. From germline, CDR1 is MNHEY and CDR2 SVGAGI. This CDR3 is 15 amino acids long.

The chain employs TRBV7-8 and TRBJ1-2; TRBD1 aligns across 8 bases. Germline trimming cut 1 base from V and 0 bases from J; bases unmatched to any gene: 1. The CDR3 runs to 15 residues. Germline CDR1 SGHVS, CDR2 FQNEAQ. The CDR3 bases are TGTGCCAGCAGCTTAGGACAGGGGACTAACTATGGCTACACCTTC. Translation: CASSLGQGTNYGYTF.

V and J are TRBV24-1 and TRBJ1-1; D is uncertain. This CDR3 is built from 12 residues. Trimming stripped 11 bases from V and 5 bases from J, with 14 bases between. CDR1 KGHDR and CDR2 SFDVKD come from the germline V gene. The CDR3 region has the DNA TGTGCCAAGCCGGGAGGAACAACTGAAGCTTTCTTT. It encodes CAKPGGTTEAFF.

CDR3 DNA: TGTGCCAGCAATCAGGGGGCAAGCAATGAGCAGTTCTTC. Amino acids: CASNQGASNEQFF. V gene TRBV2 combines with J gene TRBJ2-1; 8 bases are shared with TRBD1. This CDR3 is built from 13 residues. J lost 6 bases, V lost 7 bases, and 5 bases had no gene match. Germline V gene lookup returns CDR1 SNHLY and CDR2 FYNNEI. Together with reference TRBV2 and TRBJ2-1, the CDR3 gives the full variable domain: EPEVTQTPSHQVTQMGQEVILRCVPISNHLYFYWYRQILGQKVEFLVSFYNNEISEKSEIFDDQFSVERPDGSNFTLKIRSTKLEDSAMYFCASNQGASNEQFFGPGTRLTVL.

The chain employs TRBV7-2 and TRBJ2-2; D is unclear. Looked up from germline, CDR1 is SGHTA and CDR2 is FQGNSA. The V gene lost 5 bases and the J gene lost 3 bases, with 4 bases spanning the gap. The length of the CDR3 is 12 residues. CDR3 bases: TGTGCCAGCAGCACACACACCGGGGAGCTGTTTTTT. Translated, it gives CASSTHTGELFF.

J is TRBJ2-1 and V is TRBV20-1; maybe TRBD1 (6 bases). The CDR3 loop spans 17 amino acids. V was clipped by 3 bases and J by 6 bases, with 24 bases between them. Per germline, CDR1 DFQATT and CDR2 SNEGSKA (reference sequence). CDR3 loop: CSASLMRGTGNSNEQFF. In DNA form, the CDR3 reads TGCAGTGCTAGTCTTATGAGGGGTACAGGGAATAGCAATGAGCAGTTCTTC.

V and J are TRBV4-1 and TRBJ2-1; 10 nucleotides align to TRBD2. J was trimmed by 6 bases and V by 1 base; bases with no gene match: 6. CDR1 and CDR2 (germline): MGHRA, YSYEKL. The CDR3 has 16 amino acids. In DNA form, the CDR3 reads TGCGCCAGCAGCCAAGGCCGGACTAGCGGCCTCAATGAGCAGTTCTTC. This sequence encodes CASSQGRTSGLNEQFF.

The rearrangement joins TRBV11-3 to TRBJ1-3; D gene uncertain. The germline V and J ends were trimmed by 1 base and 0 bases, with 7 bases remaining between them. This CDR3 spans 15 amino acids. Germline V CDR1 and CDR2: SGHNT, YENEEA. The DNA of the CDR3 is TGTGCCAGCAGCTTAGGAGGAGTCTCTGGAAACACCATATATTTT. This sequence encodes CASSLGGVSGNTIYF.

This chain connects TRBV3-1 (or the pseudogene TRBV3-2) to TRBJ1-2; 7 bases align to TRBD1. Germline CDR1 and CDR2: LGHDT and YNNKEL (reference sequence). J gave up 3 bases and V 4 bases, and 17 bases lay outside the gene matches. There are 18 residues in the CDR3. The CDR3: CASSPTVRDRDRDYGYTF. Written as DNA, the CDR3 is TGTGCCAGCAGCCCAACCGTGAGGGATAGAGACAGGGACTATGGCTACACCTTC.

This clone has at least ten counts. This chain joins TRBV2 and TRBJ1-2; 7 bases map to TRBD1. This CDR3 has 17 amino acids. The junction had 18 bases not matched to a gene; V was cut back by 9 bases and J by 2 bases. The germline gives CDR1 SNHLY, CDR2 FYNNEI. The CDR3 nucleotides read TGTGCCAGTAACAGGGGAGCGAGCCCTCTTCGGAACTATGGCTACACCTTC. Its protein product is CASNRGASPLRNYGYTF.

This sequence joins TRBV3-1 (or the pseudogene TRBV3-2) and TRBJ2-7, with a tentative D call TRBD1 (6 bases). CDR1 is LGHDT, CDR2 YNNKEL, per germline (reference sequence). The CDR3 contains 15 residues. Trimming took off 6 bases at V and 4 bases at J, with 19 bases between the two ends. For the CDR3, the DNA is TGTGCCAGCAGTTCCTGGGACAACCGGCCTTACGAGCAGTACTTC. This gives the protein CASSSWDNRPYEQYF.

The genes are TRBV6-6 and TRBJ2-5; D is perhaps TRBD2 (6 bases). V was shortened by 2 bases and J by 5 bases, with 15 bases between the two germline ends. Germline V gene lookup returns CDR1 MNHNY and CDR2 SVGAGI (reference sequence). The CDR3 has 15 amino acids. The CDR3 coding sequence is TGTGCCAGCAGTTACGGATACGGAGGGGTGGAGACCCAGTACTTC. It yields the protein CASSYGYGGVETQYF.

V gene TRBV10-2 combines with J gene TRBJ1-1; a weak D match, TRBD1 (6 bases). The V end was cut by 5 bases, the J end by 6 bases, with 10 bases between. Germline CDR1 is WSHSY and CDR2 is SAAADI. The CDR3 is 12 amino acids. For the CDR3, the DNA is TGCGCCAGCAGTACTCAGGGGTCTGAAGCTTTCTTT. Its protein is CASSTQGSEAFF.

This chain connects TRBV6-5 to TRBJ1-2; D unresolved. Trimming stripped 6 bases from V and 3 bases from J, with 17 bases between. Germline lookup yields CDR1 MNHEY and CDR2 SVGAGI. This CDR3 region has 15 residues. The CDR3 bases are TGTGCCAGCAGCCCAGACCCTATAGCACACTATGGCTACACCTTC. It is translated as CASSPDPIAHYGYTF.

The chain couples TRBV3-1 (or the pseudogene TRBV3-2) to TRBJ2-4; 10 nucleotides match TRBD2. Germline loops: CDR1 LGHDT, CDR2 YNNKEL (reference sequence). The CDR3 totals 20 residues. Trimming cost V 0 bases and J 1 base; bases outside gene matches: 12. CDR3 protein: CASSQDLAGVGFVAKNIQYF. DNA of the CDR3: TGTGCCAGCAGCCAAGATCTAGCGGGGGTTGGATTTGTGGCCAAAAACATTCAGTACTTC.

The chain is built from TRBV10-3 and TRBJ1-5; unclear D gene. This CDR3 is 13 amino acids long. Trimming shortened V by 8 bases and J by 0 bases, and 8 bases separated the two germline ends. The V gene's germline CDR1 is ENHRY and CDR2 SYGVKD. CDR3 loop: CAIAEYSNQPQHF. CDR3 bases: TGTGCCATCGCCGAGTATAGCAATCAGCCCCAGCATTTT.